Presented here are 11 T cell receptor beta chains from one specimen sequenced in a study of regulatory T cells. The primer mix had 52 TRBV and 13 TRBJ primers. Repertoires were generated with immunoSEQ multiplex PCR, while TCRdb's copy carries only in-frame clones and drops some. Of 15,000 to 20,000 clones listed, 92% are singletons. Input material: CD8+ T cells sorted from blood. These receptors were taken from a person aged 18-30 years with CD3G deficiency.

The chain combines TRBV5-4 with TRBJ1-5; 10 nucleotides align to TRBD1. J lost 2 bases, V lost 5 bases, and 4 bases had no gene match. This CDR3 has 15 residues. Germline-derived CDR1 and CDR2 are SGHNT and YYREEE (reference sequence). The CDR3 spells CASSPDRGGNQPQHF. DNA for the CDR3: TGTGCCAGCAGTCCGGACAGGGGGGGCAATCAGCCCCAGCATTTT.

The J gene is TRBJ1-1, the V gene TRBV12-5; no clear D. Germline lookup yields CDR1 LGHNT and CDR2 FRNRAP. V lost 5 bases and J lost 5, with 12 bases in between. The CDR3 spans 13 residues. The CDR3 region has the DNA TGTGCTAGTGGTGCTCTAGGGCGGACTGAAGCTTTCTTT. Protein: CASGALGRTEAFF.

The chain's CDR3 is CASSLVGGLGNEQYF. The DNA of the CDR3 is TGTGCCAGCAGTTTGGTAGGAGGGCTCGGGAACGAGCAGTACTTC. J is TRBJ2-5 and V is TRBV27, with D maybe TRBD2 (6 bases). The closer fit of TRBJ2-7 to the DNA end suggests the J call may be wrong. The germline V gene encodes CDR1 MNHEY and CDR2 SMNVEV (reference sequence). This CDR3 has 15 residues.

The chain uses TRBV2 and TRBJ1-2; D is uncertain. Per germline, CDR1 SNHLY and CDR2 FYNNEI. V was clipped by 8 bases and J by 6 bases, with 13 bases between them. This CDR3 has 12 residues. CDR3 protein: CASGRLDNGYTF. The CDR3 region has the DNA TGTGCCAGCGGACGGCTAGACAATGGCTACACCTTC.

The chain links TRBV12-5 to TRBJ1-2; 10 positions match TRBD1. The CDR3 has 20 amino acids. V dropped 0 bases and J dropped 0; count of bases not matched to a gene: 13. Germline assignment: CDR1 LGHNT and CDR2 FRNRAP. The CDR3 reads CASGLVQGTGEVWANYGYTF. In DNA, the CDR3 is TGTGCTAGTGGTTTGGTACAAGGGACAGGGGAGGTCTGGGCTAACTATGGCTACACCTTC.

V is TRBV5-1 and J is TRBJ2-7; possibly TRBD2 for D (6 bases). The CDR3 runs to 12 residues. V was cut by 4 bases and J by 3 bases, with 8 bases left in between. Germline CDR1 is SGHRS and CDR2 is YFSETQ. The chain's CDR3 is CASSGGNYEQYF. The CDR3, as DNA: TGCGCCAGCAGCGGCGGGAACTACGAGCAGTACTTC.

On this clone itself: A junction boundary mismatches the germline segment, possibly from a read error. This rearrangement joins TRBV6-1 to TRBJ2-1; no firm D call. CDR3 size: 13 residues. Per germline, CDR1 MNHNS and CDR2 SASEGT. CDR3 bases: TGTGCCAGCAGCGAAGGCTCACGCGGTGAGCAGTTCTTC. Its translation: CASSEGSRGEQFF.

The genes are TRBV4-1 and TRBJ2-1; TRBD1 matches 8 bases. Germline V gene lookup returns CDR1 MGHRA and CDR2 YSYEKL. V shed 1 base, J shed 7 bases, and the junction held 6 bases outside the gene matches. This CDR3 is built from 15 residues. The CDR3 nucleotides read TGCGCCAGCAGCCAAGGGACAGGGTTTGGAAATGAGCAGTTCTTC. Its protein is CASSQGTGFGNEQFF.

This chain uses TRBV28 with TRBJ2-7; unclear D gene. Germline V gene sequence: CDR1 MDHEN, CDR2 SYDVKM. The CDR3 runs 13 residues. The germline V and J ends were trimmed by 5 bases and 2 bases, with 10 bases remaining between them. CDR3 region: CASSGQNPYEQYF. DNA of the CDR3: TGTGCCAGCAGTGGGCAGAATCCCTACGAGCAGTACTTC.

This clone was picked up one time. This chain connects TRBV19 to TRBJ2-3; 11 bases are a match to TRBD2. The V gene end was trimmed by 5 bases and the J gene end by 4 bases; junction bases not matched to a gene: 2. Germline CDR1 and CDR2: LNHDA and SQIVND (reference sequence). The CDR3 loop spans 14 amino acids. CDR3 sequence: CASSVGLAADTQYF. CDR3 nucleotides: TGTGCCAGTAGTGTGGGACTAGCGGCAGATACGCAGTATTTT.

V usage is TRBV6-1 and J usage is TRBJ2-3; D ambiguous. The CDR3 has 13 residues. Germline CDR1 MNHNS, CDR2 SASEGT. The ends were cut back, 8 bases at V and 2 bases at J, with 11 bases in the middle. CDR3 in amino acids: CASSSLLTDTQYF. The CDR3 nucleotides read TGTGCCAGCTCATCTCTGCTCACAGATACGCAGTATTTT.